Listed here is a single T cell receptor (beta chain). J gave up 2 bases and V 5 bases, and 2 bases lay outside the gene matches. Germline CDR1 and CDR2: MNHEY and SMNVEV (reference sequence). This CDR3 contains 15 residues. This specimen belongs to a study of T cell changes during pregnancy in multiple sclerosis. Using immunoSEQ multiplex PCR, the repertoire was profiled, and TCRdb retains in-frame clones only, with some absent. The sample has 60,000 or so clones; 75% to 95% are singletons. V and J are TRBV27 and TRBJ2-5, with 13 bases identical to TRBD2. This TCR was recovered from a female donor with multiple sclerosis, enrolled in a pregnancy study. Here the sequenced sample was peripheral blood, taken before pregnancy. CDR3 residues: CASSPGLAGQETQYF. The CDR3, as DNA: TGTGCCAGCAGTCCGGGACTAGCGGGACAAGAGACCCAGTACTTC.